The table lists the clone carrying this T cell receptor beta chain with a count of one. The target antigen is unknown. Trimming shortened V by 3 bases and J by 2 bases, and 6 bases separated the two germline ends. The CDR3 sequence is 12 residues long. This specimen belongs to a study of cytomegalovirus exposure and HLA in healthy donors. With 60 Vbeta and 13 Jbeta primers, the PCR was carried out. Produced via immunoSEQ multiplex PCR; TCRdb's table is partial and in-frame only. The data contain 150,000 to 200,000 clones, approximately 79% of them singletons. Notes on the study in general: It was reported that the classifier diagnosed cytomegalovirus status with high specificity and sensitivity in both the original and validation cohorts. Earlier analysis yielded a pattern in which most TCR beta V segments were productive about 90% or about 30% of the time. In a later analysis, TCR association rates varied by HLA locus: DRB1 most, HLA-C fewest.

Donors in the study were healthy people who gave bone marrow. The chain has TRBV5-3 and TRBJ2-7; D possibly corresponds to TRBD2 (5 bases). TRBV5-3 is an ORF; its function is uncertain. This receptor was taken from a woman younger than 45 in good health and CMV-seropositive. Material for sequencing was PBMCs. CDR3 sequence: CARSWTAYEQYF. As DNA, the CDR3 is TGTGCCAGAAGCTGGACTGCCTACGAGCAGTACTTC.